This T cell receptor beta chain was profiled in a study of cytomegalovirus exposure and HLA in healthy donors (dated 2017 in TCRdb). Study-level background: In an earlier analysis of 450 to 750 of the donors, approximately 300 Gb of sequence data and 95 million to 130 million unique TCR beta sequences from about 190 million T cells were reported. An early release covering some 640 HLA-typed donors comprised about 290 gigabases of sequencing data and tens of millions of unique TCR sequences. Of the approximately 400 genotyped donors, about 80% fell in the genetic ancestry cluster associated with self-reported Caucasian donors. The aim of the study was to test whether cataloging public T cell receptors could identify signatures of past pathogen exposure. The study profiled the T cell repertoires of 666 subjects by immunosequencing and related them to cytomegalovirus serostatus. Along with the approximately 670-subject first cohort, a separate validation cohort of 120 different subjects was used. The study combined high-throughput TCR immunosequencing, statistical association of individual TCRs with disease status, and machine learning to predict cytomegalovirus infection status. To study patterns of TCR occurrence, a later analysis re-analyzed previously published TCR beta repertoires from 700 or so donors and added high-resolution HLA genotyping. In the later analysis, no new phenotypic data were used to find candidate immune exposures; instead, reliance was placed on TCR beta sequences and their occurrence across donors. An earlier analysis of 587 of the donors used high-throughput TCR beta sequencing to judge whether each TCR beta V gene segment behaved as functional or pseudogenic. Donor age, sex, ethnicity and CMV serostatus were compiled together with the repertoire data. A later genetic analysis took genome-wide SNP genotypes for about 65% of the roughly 670 donors and used that subset as a discovery cohort. All discovery cohort repertoires had been generated using a single sequencing platform. Class I and class II HLA loci were covered by the typing at four-digit resolution. Typing coverage varied by locus: roughly 629-640 donors for A, B, C, DRB1 and DQB1; 522 for DQA1; around 570 for DPA1; approximately 490 for DPB1. About five DR-DQ haplotypes were treated as single units for association and clustering because of strong linkage in the cohort. Among about 390 genotyped donors of the cohort, an average of approximately 240,000 unique TCR beta nucleotide sequences were sequenced per donor, roughly 20% of them non-productive.

Concerning this clone: There is no known antigen for this receptor. No much larger clone exists at a distance of one base, and base qualities are not known.

The germline V gene supplies CDR1 MDHEN and CDR2 SYDVKM. From its cysteine to its phenylalanine, the CDR3 spans 15 amino acids. The retained sequence is limited to the CDR3, 45 bases, with the frame set at the first base. Relative to germline, V is 0 bases shorter and J is 6 bases shorter, with 14 bases between their ends. To prepare the library, the immunoSEQ multiplex PCR assay was applied. A mixture of 60 forward primers for TCR Vbeta segments and 13 reverse primers for TCR Jbeta segments was used in the multiplex PCR. A multiplex PCR assay on genomic DNA amplified the CDR3 region of rearranged TCR beta genes. The amplified TCR beta libraries were sequenced on the Illumina HiSeq System as 87-base-pair reads. The published analysis was carried out like this. A later analysis tallied 80 million to 95 million unique TCR beta chains across the 666 repertoires, and 10 million to 11 million of those chains were shared by two or more donors. Raw reads were error-corrected and collapsed into unique sequences with a nearest-neighbor algorithm that merged closely related sequences to remove PCR and sequencing errors. V, D and J gene segments were assigned by aligning CDR3 sequences to IMGT reference sequences. For a sequence to be retained, at least a six-nucleotide match to both a V gene segment and a J gene segment was required. Rearrangements were classified as productive when the CDR3 lacked stop codons and remained in frame with V and J, and all other rearrangements were classified as non-productive. CDR3 was defined by IMGT convention, running from the second conserved V-encoded cysteine to the conserved J-encoded phenylalanine. The earlier analysis of about 570 of the donors excluded any sequence lacking an unambiguous match to a single V gene segment. An earlier analysis of several hundred of the donors called V segments functional above 56.7% productive rearrangements and segregating when the between-donor standard deviation exceeded 5%. To diagnose cytomegalovirus status from the catalog of TCR beta chain sequences, a statistical classification framework was built. In a later analysis, TCR nucleotide sequences were compared against IMGT/GENE-DB human TR gene sequences so that V and J genes could be assigned. Using the TCRdist pipeline, a later analysis assigned CDR3 sequences along with most-parsimonious VDJ recombination scenarios. In a later analysis, each TCR beta chain was defined by its CDR3 amino acid sequence together with its V-gene family, and reads without a unique V-gene family were excluded. To address suspected cross-contamination and a sequencing artifact, a later analysis removed roughly 580 highly shared, low-generation-probability nucleotide sequences. A later analysis calculated a clonal expansion index for each public chain from normalized within-repertoire ranks of inferred template counts. Generation probabilities in a later analysis came from a VDJ recombination model fitted to out-of-frame rearrangements, and those results were checked against IGoR. In a later analysis, hypergeometric tests were used to score TCR-TCR, TCR-HLA and TCR-CMV co-occurrence, with a repertoire-size bias correction applied to TCR pairs. False discovery rates were estimated in a later analysis by permuting HLA or CMV assignments 20 times. A later analysis grouped co-occurring TCRs with DBSCAN, adding TCRdist sequence similarity when clustering within HLA-allele-positive subsets. For co-occurrence clustering, repertoires with fewer than 30,000 or more than 120,000 public chains were excluded, along with about five repertoires with anomalous nucleotide sharing. The clones in this table, taken by TCRdb from immuneACCESS, are in-frame only. Not every clone is retained; where verified, under half of the shortfall comes from an unresolved V gene, and the cause of the rest is unknown. V and J calls and clone size are copied from that table; D and trimming were computed from the DNA. This sample holds approximately 170,000 clones; around 80% were observed only once. The ten largest account for around 4.9% of the sample.

The cohort consisted of hundreds of healthy bone marrow donors. At the time of sampling, all cohort members were nominally healthy, though unrecorded immune exposures were likely present. The donor was CMV seronegative and belonged to the group of more than 300 seronegative cohort members. A peripheral blood sample was provided by each donor, and peripheral blood mononuclear cells were used for TCR beta sequencing. The Qiagen DNeasy Blood Extraction Kit was used to extract genomic DNA from the blood cell samples. The paper's findings and limits, for the study overall: In vitro tests confirmed that a few of the cytomegalovirus-associated TCR beta chains recognize cytomegalovirus antigens. A further reported finding was that TCR beta sequences accurately predicted the HLA-A and HLA-B alleles for most subjects in the first cohort. The study gave a list of about 170 TCR beta chains associated with cytomegalovirus. The presence/absence analyses assumed that sequencing depth was roughly uniform across donors, and that assumption may not be true. In an earlier analysis of about 540 of the donors, most TCR beta V segments were observed in productive rearrangements about 90% or about 30% of the time, broadly matching IMGT annotations. A group of highly shared sequence variants was considered likely to be a technical artifact of the sequencing pipeline. Because counts were too low, seventeen rarely observed V segments, including chromosome 9 orphons, were excluded from the earlier analysis of around 590 of the donors. HLA typing was unavailable for some donors at each locus, so association tests used only the typed subset. Compared with equally common non-associated chains, HLA-associated TCR beta chains in a later analysis were more clonally expanded and had lower generation probabilities. According to a later analysis, most CMV-associated TCR beta chains appeared to be HLA-restricted, and the HLA associations seemed to be driven largely by CMV exposure. When HLA alleles, especially DR and DQ, strongly co-occurred, TCR associations were difficult to assign to individual alleles. V-gene and J-gene trimming of TCR beta chains was associated with a missense DCLRE1C variant in a later genetic analysis, and the association was replicated in an independent cohort. The only immune exposure information available for the cohort was CMV serostatus. The classifier was reported to diagnose cytomegalovirus status with high specificity and sensitivity in both the original and validation cohorts. The authors suggested that the approach could potentially be extended to other disease states and immunological phenotypes. According to a later analysis, parvovirus B19, influenza, CMV and Epstein-Barr virus appeared linked to several top co-occurrence clusters. Correlated functional status among segregating V segments might be attributable to linkage disequilibrium, but an unknown experimental factor could not be ruled out. In a later analysis, the rate of TCR association differed among HLA loci, with DRB1 alleles having the most associated TCRs and HLA-C alleles having the fewest. While some public TCRs were present in many individuals, most TCR sequences turned up only very rarely across donors. In a later analysis, about 16,000 TCR beta sequences were associated with specific HLA alleles at a false discovery rate of 0.05. This cohort had only TCR beta chains sequenced, and the lack of alpha or paired-chain data limited which features could be detected. The 87-base-pair reads could not distinguish some IMGT-functional V segments, including TRBV6-2 and TRBV6-3, so those segments were excluded. In a later genetic analysis, fewer N-insertions in productive TCRs were reported among donors in an Asian-associated ancestry cluster than the approximately 670-donor mean.

This TCR came from a male donor in good health and CMV-seronegative. What was sequenced was PBMCs. The chain employs TRBV28 and TRBJ1-2, with no D gene named confidently. In nucleotide form, the sequence is TGTGCCAGCAGTTTATGGGGCCGGAGGGCGCATGGCTACACCTTC. Its translation reads: CASSLWGRRAHGYTF.